Included here is one T cell receptor beta chain sequence, with context. These data belong to a study of human T cells and chemical hapten exposure. The wider study: Cases of alopecia areata, totalis or universalis occurred in a predominantly female patient group. Per-sample TCR yield variability stemmed mainly from small pooled library volume differences.

Described time point: patch test 1, 2 weeks after DPC sensitization. Treatment meaning: therapeutic diphenylcyclopropenone sensitization with weekly scalp DPC. TCRdb analysed the RACE reads with MiXCR anew, one entry per CDR3 protein. This repertoire shows about 340,000 distinct CDR3 sequences, approximately 6.9% found once; its top ten account for roughly 7.9%. The input for sequencing was whole blood, taken in connection with sensitization to the hapten diphenylcyclopropenone (DPC). This receptor was obtained from a woman between 18 and 29 years old with alopecia areata. Some clones in this sample may be carry-over from other donors' samples.

The chain's CDR3 is CSAKAGTLQPQHF. The CDR3 nucleotides are TGCAGTGCTAAGGCTGGGACGTTACAGCCCCAGCATTTT. The chain recombines TRBV20-1 with TRBJ1-5; the D gene is possibly TRBD1 (5 bases). This CDR3 has 13 residues. CDR1 is DFQATT and CDR2 is SNEGSKA in the germline V gene (reference sequence). Trimming shortened V by 4 bases and J by 7 bases, and 14 bases separated the two germline ends.